A single sample gave rise to the 22 T cell receptor beta chains below, sequenced in a study of blood T cell repertoires in COVID-19. Clones were read by immunoSEQ multiplex PCR, and TCRdb kept only the in-frame ones, dropping some. This sample carries 150,000 to 200,000 clones, 76% of them seen once, and the ten largest clones take roughly 8.7%. Sequences were obtained from peripheral blood. The receptors derive from a woman aged 45-59 years with active or convalescent COVID-19.

This clone was counted a few times. V gene TRBV7-9 combines with J gene TRBJ2-2; 9 bases line up with TRBD2. CDR1 and CDR2 from the germline V gene are SEHNR and FQNEAQ (reference sequence). There are 17 residues in the CDR3. V was clipped by 4 bases and J by 3 bases; unmatched bases: 9. CDR3 region: CASSSPAGGGDTGELFF. CDR3 nucleotide sequence: TGTGCCAGCAGCTCCCCCGCGGGCGGGGGGGACACCGGGGAGCTGTTTTTT.

As for this clone: A junction end diverges from the germline sequence, so it may reflect a read error. The rearrangement joins TRBV6-1 to TRBJ2-5; TRBD2 aligns across 8 bases. CDR1 and CDR2 (germline): MNHNS, SASEGT. This CDR3 has 16 amino acids. CDR3 amino acids: CASREELAARQETQYF. CDR3 DNA: TGTGCCAGCAGGGAAGAACTAGCGGCGAGACAAGAGACCCAGTACTTC.

This clone was seen a few times. This sequence joins TRBV2 and TRBJ1-6, with unresolved D. There are 14 residues in the CDR3. Trimming pared 6 bases from V and 9 bases from J, leaving 15 bases between. In germline, CDR1 is SNHLY, CDR2 FYNNEI. In DNA, the CDR3 is TGTGCCAGCAGGCCGGAGGTGGTAGGTTCACCCCTCCACTTT. Amino acids: CASRPEVVGSPLHF.

This chain links TRBV12-3 or TRBV12-4 with TRBJ1-1; D might be TRBD1 (6 bases). With 3 bases removed from V and 5 bases from J, the gap between germline ends came to 7 bases. This CDR3 has 12 residues. The chain's CDR3 is CASSFQGTEAFF. CDR3 coding DNA: TGTGCCAGCAGTTTTCAGGGGACTGAAGCTTTCTTT.

The V gene is TRBV28, the J gene TRBJ1-1; no clear D gene. The CDR3 totals 15 residues. Trimming removed 2 bases from V and 4 bases from J, with 14 bases in between. Germline V gene sequence: CDR1 MDHEN, CDR2 SYDVKM. The DNA for the CDR3 is TGTGCCAGCAGTTTACAGGCTGTGCGCATCACTGAAGCTTTCTTT. Translating it yields CASSLQAVRITEAFF.

The CDR3 is CASSLQGTEAFF. Written as DNA, the CDR3 is TGTGCCAGCAGTCTACAGGGGACTGAAGCTTTCTTT. The V and J genes are TRBV2 and TRBJ1-1; 7 bases are a match to TRBD1. Germline CDR1 SNHLY, CDR2 FYNNEI. The CDR3 loop spans 12 amino acids. Trimming removed 5 bases from V and 5 bases from J; junction bases left unmatched: 2.

CDR3 nucleotide sequence: TGTGCCAGCAGCTTGGCAGGGACAGGGGAGACCTACGAGCAGTACTTC. Its translation is CASSLAGTGETYEQYF. V usage is TRBV5-4 and J usage is TRBJ2-7, with 10 bases that match TRBD1. This CDR3 is built from 16 residues. The germline CDR1 and CDR2 sequences are SGHNT and YYREEE (reference sequence). The V gene end was trimmed by 0 bases and the J gene end by 2 bases; junction bases not matched to a gene: 5.

The chain couples TRBV7-2 to TRBJ2-1, with 8 bases lining up with TRBD2. The CDR3 length is 15 residues. The ends lost 5 bases at V and 8 bases at J; junction bases unmatched: 11. The germline CDR1 and CDR2 sequences are SGHTA and FQGNSA. The CDR3 protein is CASSPGGGHFYEQFF. The DNA of the CDR3 is TGTGCCAGCAGCCCGGGCGGGGGGCATTTCTATGAGCAGTTCTTC.

This clone came up many times. The chain couples TRBV7-3 to TRBJ2-3; 8 nucleotides agree with TRBD2. Looked up from germline, CDR1 is SGHTA and CDR2 is FQGTGA. V lost 0 bases to trimming and J lost 4 bases; unmatched junction nucleotides: 3. The CDR3 spans 15 residues. The CDR3 reads CASSLTPTSADTQYF. The CDR3 DNA sequence: TGTGCCAGCAGCTTAACACCGACTAGCGCAGATACGCAGTATTTT. Complete variable domain (other parts from reference TRBV7-3 and TRBJ2-3): GAGVSQTPSNKVTEKGKYVELRCDPISGHTALYWYRQSLGQGPEFLIYFQGTGAADDSGLPNDRFFAVRPEGSVSTLKIQRTERGDSAVYLCASSLTPTSADTQYFGPGTRLTVL.

The V gene is TRBV6-5, the J gene TRBJ1-2; TRBD1 aligns across 8 bases. CDR3 length: 14 amino acids. V trimming: 6 bases; J trimming: 6 bases; junction bases outside the gene matches: 9. The germline gives CDR1 MNHEY, CDR2 SVGAGI. The CDR3 spells CASRRTGQRNGYTF. As DNA, the CDR3 is TGTGCCAGCAGGAGGACAGGGCAGCGCAATGGCTACACCTTC.

The chain links TRBV3-1 (or the pseudogene TRBV3-2) to TRBJ1-1, with 7 bases aligning to TRBD1. The germline CDR1 and CDR2 sequences are LGHDT and YNNKEL (reference sequence). CDR3 length equals 14 residues. Germline trimming cut 2 bases from V and 5 bases from J; bases unmatched to any gene: 5. Here the CDR3 DNA reads TGTGCCAGCAGCCAACAGGGGGTCTGGACTGAAGCTTTCTTT. This translates into CASSQQGVWTEAFF.

The genes are TRBV3-1 (or the pseudogene TRBV3-2) and TRBJ2-1, with 13 bases aligning to TRBD2. Germline V gene sequence: CDR1 LGHDT, CDR2 YNNKEL (reference sequence). Trimming removed 2 bases from V and 11 bases from J; junction bases left unmatched: 6. CDR3 length equals 15 residues. CDR3 region: CASSQPTSGRTKQFF. CDR3 in DNA: TGTGCCAGCAGCCAACCGACTAGCGGGAGGACCAAGCAGTTCTTC.

This clone showed up just a few times. The rearrangement joins TRBV27 to TRBJ2-7; a possible D gene is TRBD2 (6 bases). Germline CDR1 MNHEY, CDR2 SMNVEV (reference sequence). V was pared by 4 bases and J by 2 bases, with 21 bases between. The CDR3 contains 17 residues. The CDR3 here is CASSSGARAGTTYEQYF. CDR3 sequence (DNA): TGTGCCAGCAGTTCTGGAGCGAGGGCGGGGACCACCTACGAGCAGTACTTC.

The chain couples TRBV9 to TRBJ1-2, with TRBD1 identical over 10 bases. Unmatched junction bases numbered 1, after V lost 3 bases and J lost 2 bases. The CDR3 sequence is 14 residues long. Germline CDR1 reads SGDLS; CDR2 reads YYNGEE. CDR3 sequence (DNA): TGTGCCAGCAGCGGGACAGGGGGGAACTATGGCTACACCTTC. Translating gives CASSGTGGNYGYTF.

The V and J genes are TRBV4-3 and TRBJ2-1; TRBD2 aligns across 9 bases. J was trimmed by 8 bases and V by 4 bases; bases with no gene match: 15. Germline V lookup: CDR1 LGHNA, CDR2 YSLEER. The CDR3 extends over 17 amino acids. CDR3 nucleotides: TGCGCCAGCAGCCCCCAACCCTTTGTAGGCGGGGGGGATGAGCAGTTCTTC. Protein product: CASSPQPFVGGGDEQFF.

The chain recombines TRBV5-1 with TRBJ2-3; TRBD1 might be the D (6 bases). The CDR3 is made up of 15 amino acids. V was trimmed by 0 bases and J by 1 base, leaving 9 bases between them. The germline V gene has CDR1 SGHRS and CDR2 YFSETQ. CDR3 amino acids: CASSLGQVGTDTQYF. The CDR3 nucleotides are TGCGCCAGCAGCTTGGGACAGGTGGGCACAGATACGCAGTATTTT.

The chain combines TRBV18 with TRBJ2-5, with 10 nucleotides matching TRBD1. The CDR3 is 15 residues long. Unmatched junction bases numbered 6, after V lost 3 bases and J lost 5 bases. Germline values: CDR1 KGHSH, CDR2 LQKENI. Here the CDR3 reads CASSPRQGAGETQYF. DNA for the CDR3: TGTGCCAGCTCACCGAGACAGGGGGCCGGGGAGACCCAGTACTTC.

The chain has TRBV7-2 and TRBJ2-2; possible D gene TRBD2, 5 bases. The CDR3 totals 14 residues. Trimming shortened V by 1 base and J by 5 bases, and 8 bases separated the two germline ends. Germline V gene sequence: CDR1 SGHTA, CDR2 FQGNSA. CDR3 coding DNA: TGTGCCAGCAGCTTAGGGACTCATACCGGGGAGCTGTTTTTT. Its protein product is CASSLGTHTGELFF.

The gene calls are TRBV19 and TRBJ1-1, with 10 nucleotides matching TRBD1. The CDR3 length is 17 residues. V shed 3 bases, J shed 0 bases, and the junction held 7 bases outside the gene matches. The V gene's germline CDR1 is LNHDA and CDR2 SQIVND (reference sequence). CDR3 amino acids: CASSISRTGGLNTEAFF. The CDR3 region has the DNA TGTGCCAGTAGTATTTCCCGGACAGGGGGGTTGAACACTGAAGCTTTCTTT.

The chain uses TRBV2 and TRBJ1-5; no clear D gene. Germline CDR1 reads SNHLY; CDR2 reads FYNNEI. Trimming cost V 6 bases and J 1 base, with 13 bases left between them. The CDR3 totals 15 residues. DNA of the CDR3: TGTGCCAGCAGAAACGCGGGGATCAGCAATCAGCCCCAGCATTTT. Translation gives CASRNAGISNQPQHF.

The gene calls are TRBV5-1 and TRBJ2-3; TRBD2 agrees at 10 bases. V lost 4 bases, J lost 3 bases, and 5 bases stayed unmatched. The CDR3 has 15 amino acids. Germline V gives CDR1 SGHRS, CDR2 YFSETQ. CDR3: CASSPSGSLTDTQYF. CDR3 in DNA: TGCGCCAGCAGCCCTAGCGGGAGTTTGACAGATACGCAGTATTTT.

The chain carries TRBV7-2 and TRBJ1-3, with D possibly matching TRBD1 (5 bases). Germline CDR1 and CDR2: SGHTA and FQGNSA. The CDR3 is made up of 16 amino acids. The V end lost 5 bases, the J end lost 3 bases, and 17 bases lay between the germline ends. CDR3 nucleotide sequence: TGTGCCAGCAGCCCACGGAGGGGCCGGAGTGGAAACACCATATATTTT. This sequence encodes CASSPRRGRSGNTIYF.